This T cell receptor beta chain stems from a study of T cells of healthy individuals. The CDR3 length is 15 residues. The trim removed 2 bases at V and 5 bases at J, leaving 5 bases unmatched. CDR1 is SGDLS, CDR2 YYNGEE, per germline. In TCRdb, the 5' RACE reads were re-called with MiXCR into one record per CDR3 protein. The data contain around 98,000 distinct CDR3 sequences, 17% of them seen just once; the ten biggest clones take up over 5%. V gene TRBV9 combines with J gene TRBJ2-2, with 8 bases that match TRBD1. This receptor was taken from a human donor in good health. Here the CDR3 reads CASSVTDRGTGELFF. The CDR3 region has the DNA TGTGCCAGCAGCGTCACTGACAGGGGTACCGGGGAGCTGTTTTTT.